This T cell receptor beta chain came from a study of T cells after yellow fever vaccination. This clonotype was recorded a few times. This CDR3 has 16 residues. The germline V gene has CDR1 MGHRA and CDR2 YSYEKL. V shed 3 bases, J shed 4 bases, and the junction held 10 bases outside the gene matches. The 5'RACE template-switching step produced TCR cDNA and added a universal primer site and UMIs. TCRdb analysed the 5' RACE reads with MiXCR anew, one entry per CDR3 protein. This sample has hundreds of thousands of distinct CDR3 sequences, with roughly 20% found just once. The receptor was isolated from a man between 18 and 29 years old who received the YFV17D yellow fever vaccine. Sequences were derived from PBMCs, sampled before the yellow fever booster vaccination. This chain links TRBV4-1 with TRBJ1-2; 8 bases line up with TRBD1. The CDR3 bases are TGCGCCAGCAGCCAGGAAGGACAGGGCCAGGGCTATGGCTACACCTTC. It codes for CASSQEGQGQGYGYTF.